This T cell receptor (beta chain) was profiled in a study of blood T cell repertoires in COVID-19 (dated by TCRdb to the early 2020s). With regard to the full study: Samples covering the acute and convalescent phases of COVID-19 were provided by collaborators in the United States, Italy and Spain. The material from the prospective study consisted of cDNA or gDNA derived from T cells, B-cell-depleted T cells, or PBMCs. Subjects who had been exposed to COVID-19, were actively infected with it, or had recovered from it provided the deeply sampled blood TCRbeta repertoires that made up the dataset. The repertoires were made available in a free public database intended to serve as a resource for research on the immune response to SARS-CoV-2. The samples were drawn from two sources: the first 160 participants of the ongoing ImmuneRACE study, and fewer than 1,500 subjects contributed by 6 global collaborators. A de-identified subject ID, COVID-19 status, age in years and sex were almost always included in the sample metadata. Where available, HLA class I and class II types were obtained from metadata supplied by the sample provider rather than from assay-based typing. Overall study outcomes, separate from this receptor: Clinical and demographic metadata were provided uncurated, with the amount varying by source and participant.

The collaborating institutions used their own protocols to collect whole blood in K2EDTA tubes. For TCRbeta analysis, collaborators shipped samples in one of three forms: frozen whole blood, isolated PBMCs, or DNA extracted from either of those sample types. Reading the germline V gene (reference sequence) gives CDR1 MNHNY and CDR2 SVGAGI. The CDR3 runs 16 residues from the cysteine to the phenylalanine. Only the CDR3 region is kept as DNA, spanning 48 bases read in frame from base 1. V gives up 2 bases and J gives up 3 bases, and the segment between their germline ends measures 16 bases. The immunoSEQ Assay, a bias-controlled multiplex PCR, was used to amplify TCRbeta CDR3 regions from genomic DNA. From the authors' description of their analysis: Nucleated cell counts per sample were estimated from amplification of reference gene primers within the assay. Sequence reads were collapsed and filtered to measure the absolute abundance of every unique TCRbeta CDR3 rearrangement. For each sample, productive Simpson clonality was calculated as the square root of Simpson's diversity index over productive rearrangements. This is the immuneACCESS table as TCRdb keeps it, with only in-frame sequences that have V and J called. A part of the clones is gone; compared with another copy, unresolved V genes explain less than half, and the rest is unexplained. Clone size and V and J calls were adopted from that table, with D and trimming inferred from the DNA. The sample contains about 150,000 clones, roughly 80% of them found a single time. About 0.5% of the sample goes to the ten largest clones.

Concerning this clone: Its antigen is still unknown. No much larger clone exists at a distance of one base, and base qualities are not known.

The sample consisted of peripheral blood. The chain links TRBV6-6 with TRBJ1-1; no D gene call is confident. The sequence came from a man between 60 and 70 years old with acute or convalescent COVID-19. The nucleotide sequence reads TGTGCCAGCAGTTACCCCAGATCCGGGGTCGACACTGAAGCTTTCTTT. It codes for CASSYPRSGVDTEAFF.